This section outlines one TCR beta chain sequence together with its context. This sample is drawn from a study of blood T cell repertoires in COVID-19. Study at large: COVID-19 samples, acute and convalescent, were from the United States, Italy and Spain. From T cells, B-cell-depleted T cells, or PBMCs came the material, which was cDNA or gDNA.

Germline assignment: CDR1 KGHDR and CDR2 SFDVKD. The CDR3 length is 15 residues. V lost 3 bases, J lost 4 bases, and 6 bases stayed unmatched. Original methodology: Estimation of nucleated cell counts relied on the amplification of reference gene primers. TCRdb's table, derived via immunoSEQ multiplex PCR, lists solely in-frame clones and lacks some. D and trimming come from the DNA, and the V and J calls and clone size come from that table. The table lists 210,000 or so clones, around 80% of them singletons. The receptor's source is a woman aged 40-49 years with acute or convalescent COVID-19. The rearrangement uses TRBV24-1 and TRBJ2-5, with TRBD2 identical over 8 bases. Input material: peripheral blood. DNA of the CDR3: TGTGCCACCAGTGATCCGGGGACTAGGGGAGAGACCCAGTACTTC. This sequence encodes CATSDPGTRGETQYF.